A single T cell receptor beta chain is shown here with its context. Antigen: not known. The data stem from a study of regulatory T cells in long-lasting Graves disease. Study conclusions and caveats: Newly diagnosed patients shared 750 to 1,000 public clonotypes; persistent patients shared more than 2,500. Favored gene segments in persistent disease were TRBV28, TRBJ1-2 and TRBJ2-5.

Combining iRepertoire HTBI primers with Arm-PCR of CDR3 regions, the authors built TCR beta libraries. TCRdb recomputed calls from the multiplex PCR reads with MiXCR, one row per CDR3 protein. The profile shows roughly 500,000 distinct CDR3 sequences, around 20% of them singletons. V was shortened by 1 base and J by 6 bases, with 14 bases between the two germline ends. The CDR3 contains 15 residues. Germline V gives CDR1 SNHLY, CDR2 FYNNEI. Time point reported: persistent/refractory GD, antithyroid drugs over 5 years with positive TRAb. Extracted RNA from PBMCs served as the source of the TCR library.

The gene calls are TRBV2 and TRBJ2-3, with D tentatively TRBD2 (6 bases). Sequences were derived from peripheral blood mononuclear cells (PBMCs), sampled when the disease was refractory, from a patient treated with antithyroid drugs. This receptor was obtained from a female donor with Graves disease. CDR3 protein: CASSEDGGTPDTQYF. The CDR3 DNA follows: TGTGCCAGCAGTGAAGATGGCGGGACCCCCGATACGCAGTATTTT.